This T cell receptor (beta chain) was profiled in a study of cytomegalovirus exposure and HLA in healthy donors. Overall study findings and caveats: The study had only CMV serostatus as immune exposure information. Analysis performed later showed TCR beta chains linked to HLA being more clonally expanded than equally common others. According to an earlier analysis, most TCR beta V segments yielded productive rearrangements about 90% or about 30% of the time. Associated with cytomegalovirus, according to the listing, were some 180 TCR beta chains.

In the case of this clone: Its cognate antigen is unknown.

Germline V gene sequence: CDR1 SGHAT, CDR2 FQDESV (reference sequence). This CDR3 has 17 residues. With V trimmed by 4 bases and J by 4 bases, 8 bases remained unmatched. The PCR had 60 Vbeta and 13 Jbeta primers. The protocol was immunoSEQ multiplex PCR, while the TCRdb copy is restricted to in-frame clones and leaves out a portion. The table has under 70,000 clones, about 80% seen once; the top ten hold 2.9%. The rearrangement links TRBV11-1 to TRBJ2-5; 14 positions agree with TRBD2. Sequenced sample: PBMCs. This receptor was obtained from a man in his forties or fifties in good health and CMV-seronegative. The CDR3 region has the DNA TGTGCCAGCAGCTGGGGGACTAGCGGGGGCTCTCGAGAGACCCAGTACTTC. Protein sequence: CASSWGTSGGSRETQYF.